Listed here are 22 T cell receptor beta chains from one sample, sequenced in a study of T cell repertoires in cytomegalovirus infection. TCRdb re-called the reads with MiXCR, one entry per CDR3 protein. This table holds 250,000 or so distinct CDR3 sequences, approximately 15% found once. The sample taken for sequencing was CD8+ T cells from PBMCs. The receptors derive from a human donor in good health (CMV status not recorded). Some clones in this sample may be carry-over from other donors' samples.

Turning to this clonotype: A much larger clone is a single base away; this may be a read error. The CDR3 coding sequence is TGTGCCAGCAGCTTATACCCTTTAGGGGGGGCGCCAACTGAAGCTTTCTTT. This encodes CASSLYPLGGAPTEAFF. The J gene is TRBJ1-1, the V gene TRBV11-3, with D perhaps matching TRBD1 (6 bases). Germline V gene lookup returns CDR1 SGHNT and CDR2 YENEEA. This CDR3 region has 17 residues. Deletions cut 2 bases from V and 5 bases from J, with 21 bases between.

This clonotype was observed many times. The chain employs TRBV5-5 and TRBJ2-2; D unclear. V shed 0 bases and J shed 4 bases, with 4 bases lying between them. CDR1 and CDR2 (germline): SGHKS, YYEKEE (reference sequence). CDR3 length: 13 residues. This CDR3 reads CASSLETTGELFF. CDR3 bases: TGTGCCAGCAGCTTGGAGACCACCGGGGAGCTGTTTTTT. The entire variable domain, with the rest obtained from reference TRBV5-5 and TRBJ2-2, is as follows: DAGVTQSPTHLIKTRGQQVTLRCSPISGHKSVSWYQQVLGQGPQFIFQYYEKEERGRGNFPDRFSARQFPNYSSELNVNALLLGDSALYLCASSLETTGELFFGEGSRLTVL.

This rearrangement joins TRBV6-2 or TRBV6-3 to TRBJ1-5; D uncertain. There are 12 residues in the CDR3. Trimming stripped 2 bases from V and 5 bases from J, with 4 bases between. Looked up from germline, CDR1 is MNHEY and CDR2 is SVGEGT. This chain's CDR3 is CASSYTYQPQHF. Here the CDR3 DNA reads TGTGCCAGCAGTTACACCTATCAGCCCCAGCATTTT.

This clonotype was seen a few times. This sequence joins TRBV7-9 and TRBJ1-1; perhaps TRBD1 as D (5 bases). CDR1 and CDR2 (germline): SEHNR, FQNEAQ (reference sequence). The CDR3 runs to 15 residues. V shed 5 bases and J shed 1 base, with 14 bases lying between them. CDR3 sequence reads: CASSPIGDGNTEAFF. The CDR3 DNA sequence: TGTGCCAGCAGCCCAATTGGGGACGGGAACACTGAAGCTTTCTTT. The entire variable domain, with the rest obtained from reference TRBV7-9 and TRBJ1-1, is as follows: DTGVSQNPRHKITKRGQNVTFRCDPISEHNRLYWYRQTLGQGPEFLTYFQNEAQLEKSRLLSDRFSAERPKGSFSTLEIQRTEQGDSAMYLCASSPIGDGNTEAFFGQGTRLTVV.

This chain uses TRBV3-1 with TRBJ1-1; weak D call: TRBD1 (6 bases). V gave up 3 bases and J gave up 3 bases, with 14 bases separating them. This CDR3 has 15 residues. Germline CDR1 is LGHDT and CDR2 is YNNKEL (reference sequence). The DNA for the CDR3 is TGTGCCAGCAGCCACTCGACCGGGACATACACTGAAGCTTTCTTT. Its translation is CASSHSTGTYTEAFF.

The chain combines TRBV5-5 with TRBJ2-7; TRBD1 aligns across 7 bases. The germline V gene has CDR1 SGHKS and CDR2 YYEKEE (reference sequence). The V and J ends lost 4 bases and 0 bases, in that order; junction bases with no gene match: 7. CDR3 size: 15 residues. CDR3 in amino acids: CASSQGRDSSYEQYF. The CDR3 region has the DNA TGTGCCAGCAGCCAGGGCCGGGACAGCTCCTACGAGCAGTACTTC.

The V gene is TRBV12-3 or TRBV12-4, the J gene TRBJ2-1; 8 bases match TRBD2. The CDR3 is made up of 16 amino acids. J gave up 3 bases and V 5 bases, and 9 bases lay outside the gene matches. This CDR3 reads CASSPDGLAGYNEQFF. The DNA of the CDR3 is TGTGCCAGCAGTCCAGACGGCCTAGCGGGCTACAATGAGCAGTTCTTC.

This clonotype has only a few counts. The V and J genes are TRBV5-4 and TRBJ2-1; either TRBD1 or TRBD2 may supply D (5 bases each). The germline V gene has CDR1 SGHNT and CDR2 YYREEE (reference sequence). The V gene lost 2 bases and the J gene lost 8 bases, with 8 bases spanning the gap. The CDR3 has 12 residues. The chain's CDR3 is CASSFGAHEQFF. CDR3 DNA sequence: TGTGCCAGCAGCTTCGGGGCCCATGAGCAGTTCTTC.

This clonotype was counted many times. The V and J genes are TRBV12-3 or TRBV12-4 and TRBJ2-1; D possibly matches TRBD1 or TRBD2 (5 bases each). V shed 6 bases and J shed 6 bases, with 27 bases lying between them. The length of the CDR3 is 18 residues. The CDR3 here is CASSTNDFEGMETNEQFF. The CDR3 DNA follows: TGTGCCAGCAGCACTAATGACTTTGAGGGGATGGAGACCAATGAGCAGTTCTTC.

DNA for the CDR3: TGTGCCAGCAGCTTAATTCAGGGGTCCTCCTACAATGAGCAGTTCTTC. Translating gives CASSLIQGSSYNEQFF. The chain combines TRBV14 with TRBJ2-1; perhaps TRBD1 as D (6 bases). CDR3 length: 16 residues. Germline loops: CDR1 SGHDN, CDR2 FVKESK. Trimming cost V 5 bases and J 0 bases, with 14 bases left between them. Looking up the rest from reference TRBV14 and TRBJ2-1 gives the full variable domain: EAGVTQFPSHSVIEKGQTVTLRCDPISGHDNLYWYRRVMGKEIKFLLHFVKESKQDESGMPNNRFLAERTGGTYSTLKVQPAELEDSGVYFCASSLIQGSSYNEQFFGPGTRLTVL.

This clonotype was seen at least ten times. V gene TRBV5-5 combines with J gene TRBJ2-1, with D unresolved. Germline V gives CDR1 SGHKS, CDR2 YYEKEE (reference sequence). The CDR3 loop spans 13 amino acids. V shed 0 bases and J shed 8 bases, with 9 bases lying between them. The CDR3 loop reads CASSLDGYDEQFF. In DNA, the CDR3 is TGTGCCAGCAGCTTGGACGGTTACGATGAGCAGTTCTTC. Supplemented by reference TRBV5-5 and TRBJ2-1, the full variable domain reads DAGVTQSPTHLIKTRGQQVTLRCSPISGHKSVSWYQQVLGQGPQFIFQYYEKEERGRGNFPDRFSARQFPNYSSELNVNALLLGDSALYLCASSLDGYDEQFFGPGTRLTVL.

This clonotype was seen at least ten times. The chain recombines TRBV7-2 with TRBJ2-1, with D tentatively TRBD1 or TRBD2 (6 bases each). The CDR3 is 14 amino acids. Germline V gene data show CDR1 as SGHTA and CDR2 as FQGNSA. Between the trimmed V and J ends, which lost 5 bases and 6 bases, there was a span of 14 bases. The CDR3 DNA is TGTGCCAGCAGCGAGATAGGGGGGCTCAATGAGCAGTTCTTC. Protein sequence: CASSEIGGLNEQFF.

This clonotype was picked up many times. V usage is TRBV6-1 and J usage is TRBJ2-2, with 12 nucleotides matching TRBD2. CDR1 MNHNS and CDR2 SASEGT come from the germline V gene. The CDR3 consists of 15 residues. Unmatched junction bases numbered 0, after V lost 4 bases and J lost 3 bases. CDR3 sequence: CASSGLAGDTGELFF. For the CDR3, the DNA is TGTGCCAGCAGTGGACTAGCGGGGGACACCGGGGAGCTGTTTTTT.

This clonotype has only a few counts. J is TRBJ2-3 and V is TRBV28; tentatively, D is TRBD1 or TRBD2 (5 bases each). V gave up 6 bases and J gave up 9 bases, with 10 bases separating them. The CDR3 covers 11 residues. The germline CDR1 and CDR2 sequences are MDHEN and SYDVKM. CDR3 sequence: CASSPWGTQYF. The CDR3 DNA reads TGTGCCAGCAGCCCTTGGGGGACGCAGTATTTT.

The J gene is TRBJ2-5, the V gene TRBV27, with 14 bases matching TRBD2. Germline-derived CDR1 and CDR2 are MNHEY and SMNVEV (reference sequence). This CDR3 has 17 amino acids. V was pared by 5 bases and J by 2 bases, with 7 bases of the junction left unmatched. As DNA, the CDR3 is TGTGCCAGCAGTCGGACTAGCGGGGGGACACCACAAGAGACCCAGTACTTC. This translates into CASSRTSGGTPQETQYF.

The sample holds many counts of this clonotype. CDR3 amino acids: CASSPRYTDTQYF. The CDR3 bases are TGTGCCAGCAGCCCGCGATACACAGATACGCAGTATTTT. This sequence joins TRBV7-9 and TRBJ2-3; no firm D call. The germline V and J ends were trimmed by 5 bases and 2 bases, with 8 bases remaining between them. Germline-derived CDR1 and CDR2 are SEHNR and FQNEAQ (reference sequence). The CDR3 length is 13 residues.

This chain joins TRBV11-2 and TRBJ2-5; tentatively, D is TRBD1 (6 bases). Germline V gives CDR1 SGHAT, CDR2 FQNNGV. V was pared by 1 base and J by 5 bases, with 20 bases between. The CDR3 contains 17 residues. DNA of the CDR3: TGTGCCAGCAGCTTAGGCCTGAGTGACGGACAGTATGAGACCCAGTACTTC. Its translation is CASSLGLSDGQYETQYF.

CDR3 DNA sequence: TGCAGTGCTAGAGGAGGTCTATTCTGGAGCTCCTACAATGAGCAGTTCTTC. It translates to CSARGGLFWSSYNEQFF. The chain couples TRBV20-1 to TRBJ2-1; D is ambiguous. The CDR3 sequence is 17 residues long. V was trimmed by 1 base and J by 0 bases, leaving 16 bases between them. The V gene's germline CDR1 is DFQATT and CDR2 SNEGSKA (reference sequence).

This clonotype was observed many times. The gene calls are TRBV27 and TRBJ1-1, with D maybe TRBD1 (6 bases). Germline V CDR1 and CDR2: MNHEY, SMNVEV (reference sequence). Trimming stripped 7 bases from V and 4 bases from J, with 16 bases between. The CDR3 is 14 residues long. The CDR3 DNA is TGTGCCAGCAACCAGGGGCCCCTTGGCACTGAAGCTTTCTTT. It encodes CASNQGPLGTEAFF.

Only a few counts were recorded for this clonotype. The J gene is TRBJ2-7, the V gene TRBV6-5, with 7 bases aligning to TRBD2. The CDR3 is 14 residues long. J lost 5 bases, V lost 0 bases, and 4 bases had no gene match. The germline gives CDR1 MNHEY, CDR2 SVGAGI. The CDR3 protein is CASSYSMGRDEQYF. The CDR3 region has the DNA TGTGCCAGCAGTTACTCGATGGGGAGGGACGAGCAGTACTTC.

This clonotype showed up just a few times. CDR3 nucleotide sequence: TGTGCCAGCAGTGAAGATACAGCGGGGGTGTACGAGCAGTACTTC. Protein: CASSEDTAGVYEQYF. V usage is TRBV2 and J usage is TRBJ2-7; 8 bases align to TRBD2. Unmatched junction bases numbered 6, after V lost 1 base and J lost 4 bases. Germline CDR1 and CDR2: SNHLY and FYNNEI. This CDR3 region has 15 residues.

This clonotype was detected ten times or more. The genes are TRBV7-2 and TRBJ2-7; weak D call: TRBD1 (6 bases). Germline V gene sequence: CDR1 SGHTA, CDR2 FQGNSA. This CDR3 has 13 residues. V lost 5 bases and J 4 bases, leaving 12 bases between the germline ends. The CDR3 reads CASSQGISYEQYF. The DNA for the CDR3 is TGTGCCAGCAGCCAGGGGATTTCATACGAGCAGTACTTC.